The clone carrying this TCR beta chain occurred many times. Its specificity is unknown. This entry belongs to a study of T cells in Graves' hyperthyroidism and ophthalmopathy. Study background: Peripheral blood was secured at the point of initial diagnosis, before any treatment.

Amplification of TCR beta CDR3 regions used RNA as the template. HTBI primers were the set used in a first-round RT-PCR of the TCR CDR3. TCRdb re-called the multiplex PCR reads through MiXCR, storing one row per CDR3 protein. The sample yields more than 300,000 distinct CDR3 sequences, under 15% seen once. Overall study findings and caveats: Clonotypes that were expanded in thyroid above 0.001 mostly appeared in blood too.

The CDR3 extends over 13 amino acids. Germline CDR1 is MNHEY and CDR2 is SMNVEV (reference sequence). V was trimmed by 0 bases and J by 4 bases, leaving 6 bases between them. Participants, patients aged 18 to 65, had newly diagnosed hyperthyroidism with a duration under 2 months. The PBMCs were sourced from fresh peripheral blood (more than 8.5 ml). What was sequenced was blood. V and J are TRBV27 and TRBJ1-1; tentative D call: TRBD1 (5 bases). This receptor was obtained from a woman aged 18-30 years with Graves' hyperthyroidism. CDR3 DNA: TGTGCCAGCAGTTTATCGACAGCCACTGAAGCTTTCTTT. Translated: CASSLSTATEAFF.